These 19 T cell receptor beta chains share one sample of origin, sequenced in a study of T cells in narcolepsy. Method: immunoSEQ multiplex PCR; TCRdb's copy keeps in-frame clones and lacks some. The table records tens of thousands of clones, 55% to 65% of them present only once. The sample consisted of memory (CD45RA-) CD4+ T cells from blood. Receptors originate from a human donor in good health.

This chain links TRBV6-1 with TRBJ1-5; D gene ambiguous. From germline, CDR1 is MNHNS and CDR2 SASEGT. The CDR3 runs 15 residues. V was cut by 4 bases and J by 2 bases, with 12 bases left in between. CDR3 sequence (DNA): TGTGCCAGCAGTGGAAGTGGAGTGGGCAATCAGCCCCAGCATTTT. Translated: CASSGSGVGNQPQHF.

DNA of the CDR3: TGTGCCAGCAGTGAAGAAGGGTGGGGAGAAGCTTTCTTT. It yields the protein CASSEEGWGEAFF. This chain connects TRBV2 to TRBJ1-1; D is unresolved. Germline CDR1 is SNHLY and CDR2 is FYNNEI. This CDR3 is built from 13 residues. V was shortened by 1 base and J by 8 bases, with 11 bases between the two germline ends. The variable domain in full, with the rest retrieved from reference TRBV2 and TRBJ1-1, is EPEVTQTPSHQVTQMGQEVILRCVPISNHLYFYWYRQILGQKVEFLVSFYNNEISEKSEIFDDQFSVERPDGSNFTLKIRSTKLEDSAMYFCASSEEGWGEAFFGQGTRLTVV.

The chain links TRBV6-5 to TRBJ2-3; D not certain. The CDR3 runs 12 residues. V lost 10 bases and J lost 0, with 8 bases in between. From germline, CDR1 is MNHEY and CDR2 SVGAGI. The DNA for the CDR3 is TGTGCCACCGGAAAAAGCACAGATACGCAGTATTTT. Its translation: CATGKSTDTQYF.

This chain joins TRBV4-1 and TRBJ2-5, with D possibly being TRBD2 (5 bases). Germline CDR1 reads MGHRA; CDR2 reads YSYEKL. The CDR3 runs 13 residues. Trimming shortened V by 0 bases and J by 5 bases, and 7 bases separated the two germline ends. This CDR3 is CASSQDGGETQYF. The CDR3 region has the DNA TGCGCCAGCAGCCAAGACGGCGGGGAGACCCAGTACTTC.

A few counts support this clone. The chain combines TRBV6-1 with TRBJ2-7; D perhaps matches TRBD2 (5 bases). Trimming removed 3 bases at V and 2 bases at J, with 8 bases between. Germline V gene lookup returns CDR1 MNHNS and CDR2 SASEGT. This CDR3 region has 13 residues. CDR3 DNA: TGTGCCAGCAGTGAGGGGAGACCCTACGAGCAGTACTTC. It is translated as CASSEGRPYEQYF.

The V and J genes are TRBV7-9 and TRBJ1-1; a weak D match, TRBD1 (6 bases). The CDR3 length is 17 residues. The germline V gene has CDR1 SEHNR and CDR2 FQNEAQ (reference sequence). Trimming took 4 bases from V and 0 from J, leaving 18 bases between them. Written as DNA, the CDR3 is TGTGCCAGCAGCTCTTCGGGCGGGGGCTTTATGAACACTGAAGCTTTCTTT. This sequence encodes CASSSSGGGFMNTEAFF. The full variable domain, with the rest looked up from reference TRBV7-9 and TRBJ1-1, is DTGVSQNPRHKITKRGQNVTFRCDPISEHNRLYWYRQTLGQGPEFLTYFQNEAQLEKSRLLSDRFSAERPKGSFSTLEIQRTEQGDSAMYLCASSSSGGGFMNTEAFFGQGTRLTVV.

V usage is TRBV19 and J usage is TRBJ1-2; tentative D call: TRBD1 (5 bases). CDR1 LNHDA and CDR2 SQIVND come from the germline V gene (reference sequence). This CDR3 has 15 amino acids. V gave up 3 bases and J gave up 3 bases, with 14 bases separating them. In DNA, the CDR3 is TGTGCCAGTAGTATCGGTAGACAGATGGACTATGGCTACACCTTC. This codes for CASSIGRQMDYGYTF.

This clone has just one count. V gene TRBV11-2 combines with J gene TRBJ1-1; 8 bases are shared with TRBD1. Germline-derived CDR1 and CDR2 are SGHAT and FQNNGV. CDR3 size: 14 residues. Germline trimming cut 4 bases from V and 5 bases from J; bases unmatched to any gene: 6. CDR3 sequence: CASSSGTGKTEAFF. In DNA, the CDR3 is TGTGCCAGCAGCTCCGGGACAGGAAAGACTGAAGCTTTCTTT.

In its sample, this clone was seen once. V and J are TRBV29-1 and TRBJ2-2; 7 nucleotides align to TRBD1. Germline assignment: CDR1 SQVTM and CDR2 ANQGSEA. With 7 bases clipped from V and 4 bases from J, the junction kept 6 bases outside the gene matches. This CDR3 is built from 13 residues. The CDR3 nucleotides read TGCAGCGGTGGGGCAGGGGGCACCGGGGAGCTGTTTTTT. Its translation: CSGGAGGTGELFF.

The chain carries TRBV30 and TRBJ1-3, with D unresolved. V was clipped by 3 bases and J by 2 bases, with 14 bases between them. Germline lookup yields CDR1 GTSNPN and CDR2 SVGIG (reference sequence). This CDR3 region has 15 residues. As DNA, the CDR3 is TGTGCCTGGAGGGCTAGGCTCACTCCTGGAAACACCATATATTTT. It is translated as CAWRARLTPGNTIYF.

On this clone itself: Germline and junction disagree at one end, which may indicate a read error. The V gene is TRBV4-2, the J gene TRBJ2-7; D is possibly TRBD1 or TRBD2 (6 bases each). CDR1 LGHNA and CDR2 YNFKEQ come from the germline V gene. This CDR3 region has 16 residues. This chain's CDR3 is CASSQGLQGGPYEQYF. The CDR3 DNA follows: TGTGCCAGCAGTCAAGGTTTACAGGGAGGTCCCTACGAGCAGTACTTC.

CDR3 nucleotides: TGCGCCAGCAGCCCCTTGGGACAGGGCCACGAAAAACTGTTTTTT. Amino acids: CASSPLGQGHEKLFF. The chain combines TRBV5-1 with TRBJ1-4, with 9 bases fitting TRBD1. V was pared by 4 bases and J by 8 bases, with 9 bases of the junction left unmatched. Germline V gene data show CDR1 as SGHRS and CDR2 as YFSETQ. There are 15 residues in the CDR3.

V is TRBV27 and J is TRBJ1-2; D call uncertain. The CDR3 covers 13 residues. Germline values: CDR1 MNHEY, CDR2 SMNVEV (reference sequence). V dropped 4 bases and J dropped 8 bases, with 14 bases sitting between them. The DNA for the CDR3 is TGTGCCAGCAGTTCGGCGGCTTTTTTCGGCTACACCTTC. Translating it yields CASSSAAFFGYTF.

On this clone itself: This CDR3 is also generated by other DNA sequences in the sample. The chain joins TRBV5-1 to TRBJ1-5; D possibly corresponds to TRBD1 (5 bases). The germline V gene has CDR1 SGHRS and CDR2 YFSETQ. V was trimmed by 0 bases and J by 5 bases, leaving 9 bases between them. The CDR3 length is 14 residues. CDR3 nucleotides: TGCGCCAGCAGCTTGGACGGGGGGGATCAGCCCCAGCATTTT. Its protein product is CASSLDGGDQPQHF.

The CDR3 is CSVGGPEGQFF. For the CDR3, the DNA is TGCAGCGTTGGGGGCCCAGAGGGGCAGTTCTTC. V and J are TRBV29-1 and TRBJ2-1, with D possibly called TRBD1 or TRBD2 (5 bases each). CDR3 size: 11 residues. Trimming left V 4 bases short and J 12 bases short, with 13 bases between. CDR1 and CDR2 from the germline V gene are SQVTM and ANQGSEA.

The V call is TRBV2, the J call TRBJ2-1, with 8 bases identical to TRBD2. The ends lost 5 bases at V and 5 bases at J; junction bases unmatched: 8. The CDR3 is made up of 15 amino acids. Germline CDR1 reads SNHLY; CDR2 reads FYNNEI. Written as DNA, the CDR3 is TGTGCCAGCAGTTATTTAGCGGGAACGAACAATGAGCAGTTCTTC. This encodes CASSYLAGTNNEQFF.

The gene calls are TRBV5-1 and TRBJ2-7, with a tentative D call TRBD1 (5 bases). This CDR3 spans 15 amino acids. Per germline, CDR1 SGHRS and CDR2 YFSETQ. V was cut by 7 bases and J by 3 bases, with 20 bases left in between. Here the CDR3 reads CASRRAGKENYEQYF. DNA for the CDR3: TGCGCCAGCCGAAGGGCAGGGAAGGAAAACTACGAGCAGTACTTC.

This clone occurred a few times. The rearrangement links TRBV28 to TRBJ1-1; 7 nucleotides match TRBD1. The CDR3 is 14 residues long. Germline V gives CDR1 MDHEN, CDR2 SYDVKM. V trimming: 10 bases; J trimming: 5 bases; junction bases outside the gene matches: 13. The CDR3 sequence: CAILGGAGPTEAFF. DNA of the CDR3: TGTGCCATCCTAGGGGGCGCGGGACCAACTGAAGCTTTCTTT.

This clone was detected only a few times. The chain has TRBV5-1 and TRBJ1-5; 9 bases agree with TRBD1. V shed 2 bases, J shed 3 bases, and the junction held 3 bases outside the gene matches. The germline V gene has CDR1 SGHRS and CDR2 YFSETQ. This CDR3 comprises 15 residues. CDR3 loop: CASSLQGAANQPQHF. The DNA for the CDR3 is TGCGCCAGCAGCTTACAGGGGGCAGCCAATCAGCCCCAGCATTTT. The full variable domain, its missing parts supplied by reference TRBV5-1 and TRBJ1-5, is KAGVTQTPRYLIKTRGQQVTLSCSPISGHRSVSWYQQTPGQGLQFLFEYFSETQRNKGNFPGRFSGRQFSNSRSEMNVSTLELGDSALYLCASSLQGAANQPQHFGDGTRLSIL.